In its sample, the clone carrying this T cell receptor (beta chain) was seen many times. Its antigen is not known. TCRdb re-derived calls from the 5' RACE reads in MiXCR, one entry per CDR3 protein. The sample has approximately 43,000 distinct CDR3 sequences, around 3.8% seen once; the top ten hold 3% to 4%. This sample is part of a study of CD8 T cells in ankylosing spondylitis. Study-wide results and limits: Disease-linked clones were found to be CD8+ and relatively rare in peripheral blood.

This receptor was identified in a female donor with ankylosing spondylitis or in good health (not recorded which). The sequenced sample consisted of blood, either unsorted or a sorted T cell fraction (not recorded which).

This chain's CDR3 is CASSVGGSLPTGELFF. CDR3 coding DNA: TGTGCCAGCAGCGTAGGTGGGAGTCTTCCCACCGGGGAGCTGTTTTTT. V usage is TRBV9 and J usage is TRBJ2-2; a weak D match, TRBD2 (5 bases). Trimming shortened V by 0 bases and J by 4 bases, and 13 bases separated the two germline ends. CDR1 SGDLS and CDR2 YYNGEE come from the germline V gene. The CDR3 spans 16 residues.